The sequence of this TCR beta chain was determined in a study of T cell repertoires in ileal Crohn's disease. As for the study in general: Surgery for a complication: stricturing in roughly 61%, penetrating in roughly 40%.

Data came from immunoSEQ multiplex PCR; TCRdb stores just in-frame clones and leaves some out. The table records roughly 15,000 clones, about 60% of them present only once. CDR1 is KGHSH, CDR2 LQKENI, per germline. J lost 5 bases, V lost 2 bases, and 4 bases had no gene match. The CDR3 loop spans 14 amino acids. Findings of the study overall: Clonality above 26.8% at surgery always came with endoscopic recurrence. High-frequency clones were more common in sorted CD8 than CD4 cells.

Of note for this clone: Its cognate antigen is unknown.

This receptor was taken from an adult with Crohn's disease. The chain combines TRBV18 with TRBJ1-1; 8 nucleotides align to TRBD1. The sample was ileal tissue. Here the CDR3 DNA reads TGTGCCAGCTCACCAAGGACAGGGTATACTGAAGCTTTCTTT. Protein product: CASSPRTGYTEAFF.